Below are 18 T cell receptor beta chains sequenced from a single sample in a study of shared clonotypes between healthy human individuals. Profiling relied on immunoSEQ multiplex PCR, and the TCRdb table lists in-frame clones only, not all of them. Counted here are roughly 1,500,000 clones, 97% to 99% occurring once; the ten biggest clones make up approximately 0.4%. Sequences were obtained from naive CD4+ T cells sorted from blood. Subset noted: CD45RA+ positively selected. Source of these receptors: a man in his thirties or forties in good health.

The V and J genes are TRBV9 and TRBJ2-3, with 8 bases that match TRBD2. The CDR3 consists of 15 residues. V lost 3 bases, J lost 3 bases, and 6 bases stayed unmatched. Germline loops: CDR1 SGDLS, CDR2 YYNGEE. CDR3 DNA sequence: TGTGCCAGCAGCGGGACTAGCCGTAAGACAGATACGCAGTATTTT. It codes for CASSGTSRKTDTQYF.

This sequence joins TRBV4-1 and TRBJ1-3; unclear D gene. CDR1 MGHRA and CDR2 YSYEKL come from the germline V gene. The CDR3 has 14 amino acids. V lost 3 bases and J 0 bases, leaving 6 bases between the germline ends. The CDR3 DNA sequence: TGCGCCAGCAGCCACCAGGTCTCTGGAAACACCATATATTTT. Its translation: CASSHQVSGNTIYF.

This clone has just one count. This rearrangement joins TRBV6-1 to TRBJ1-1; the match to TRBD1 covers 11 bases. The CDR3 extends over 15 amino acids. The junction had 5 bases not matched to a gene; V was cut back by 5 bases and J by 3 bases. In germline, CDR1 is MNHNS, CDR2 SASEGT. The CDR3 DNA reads TGTGCCAGCAGTATCCGGACAGGGGGCTACACTGAAGCTTTCTTT. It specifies CASSIRTGGYTEAFF.

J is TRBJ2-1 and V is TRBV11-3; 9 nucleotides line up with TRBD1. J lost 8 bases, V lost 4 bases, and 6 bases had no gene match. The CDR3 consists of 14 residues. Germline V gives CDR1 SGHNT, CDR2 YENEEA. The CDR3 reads CASSSGTGSHEQFF. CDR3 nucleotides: TGTGCCAGCAGCTCGGGGACAGGGTCGCATGAGCAGTTCTTC.

CDR3 in DNA: TGTGCCAGCAGCGGTACTAACTCCTACGAGCAGTACTTC. Encoded protein: CASSGTNSYEQYF. The chain joins TRBV28 to TRBJ2-7; D call uncertain. The germline V and J ends were trimmed by 6 bases and 0 bases, with 9 bases remaining between them. The CDR3 covers 13 residues. Per germline, CDR1 MDHEN and CDR2 SYDVKM.

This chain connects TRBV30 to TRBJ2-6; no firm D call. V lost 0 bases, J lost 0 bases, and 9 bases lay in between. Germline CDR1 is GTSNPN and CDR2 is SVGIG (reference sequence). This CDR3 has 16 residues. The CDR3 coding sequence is TGTGCCTGGAGTGTACAGACCCGCTCTGGGGCCAACGTCCTGACTTTC. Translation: CAWSVQTRSGANVLTF.

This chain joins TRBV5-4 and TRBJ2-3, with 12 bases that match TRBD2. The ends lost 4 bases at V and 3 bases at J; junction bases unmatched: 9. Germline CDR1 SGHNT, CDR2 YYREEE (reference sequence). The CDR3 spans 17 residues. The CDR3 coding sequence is TGTGCCAGCAGCCCACCTAGCGGGAGGGCAGGTACAGATACGCAGTATTTT. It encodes CASSPPSGRAGTDTQYF.

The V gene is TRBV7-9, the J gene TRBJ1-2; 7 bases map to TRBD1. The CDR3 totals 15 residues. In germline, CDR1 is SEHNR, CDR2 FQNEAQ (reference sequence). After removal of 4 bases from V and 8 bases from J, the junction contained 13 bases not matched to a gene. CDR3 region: CASSSPPDRASGYTF. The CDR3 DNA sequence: TGTGCCAGCAGCTCCCCGCCAGACAGGGCAAGCGGCTACACCTTC.

The CDR3 region has the DNA TGCAGCGTTGAATGGCAGGGCCAAGAGACCCAGTACTTC. It is translated as CSVEWQGQETQYF. The chain combines TRBV29-1 with TRBJ2-5; D may be TRBD1 (5 bases). This CDR3 contains 13 residues. CDR1 is SQVTM, CDR2 ANQGSEA, per germline. Trimming removed 2 bases from V and 1 base from J, with 8 bases in between.

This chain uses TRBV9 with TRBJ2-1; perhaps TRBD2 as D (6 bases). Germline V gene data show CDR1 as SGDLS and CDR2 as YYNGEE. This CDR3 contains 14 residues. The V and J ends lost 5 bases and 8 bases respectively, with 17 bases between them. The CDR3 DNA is TGTGCCAGCAGTATAGGAGGGGACGGCGATGAGCAGTTCTTC. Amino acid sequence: CASSIGGDGDEQFF. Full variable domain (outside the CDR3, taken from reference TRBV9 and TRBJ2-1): DSGVTQTPKHLITATGQRVTLRCSPRSGDLSVYWYQQSLDQGLQFLIQYYNGEERAKGNILERFSAQQFPDLHSELNLSSLELGDSALYFCASSIGGDGDEQFFGPGTRLTVL.

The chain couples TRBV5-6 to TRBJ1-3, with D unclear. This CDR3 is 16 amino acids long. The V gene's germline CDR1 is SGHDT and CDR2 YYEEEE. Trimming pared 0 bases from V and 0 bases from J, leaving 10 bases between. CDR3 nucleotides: TGTGCCAGCAGCTTGGTTGCGGGGAGCTCTGGAAACACCATATATTTT. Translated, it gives CASSLVAGSSGNTIYF.

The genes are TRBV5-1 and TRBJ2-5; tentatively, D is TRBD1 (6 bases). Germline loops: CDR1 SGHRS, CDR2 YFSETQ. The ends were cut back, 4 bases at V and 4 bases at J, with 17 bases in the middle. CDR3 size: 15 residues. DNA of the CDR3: TGCGCCAGCAGCCTCCAGGGGCAGGAACGAGAGACCCAGTACTTC. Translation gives CASSLQGQERETQYF.

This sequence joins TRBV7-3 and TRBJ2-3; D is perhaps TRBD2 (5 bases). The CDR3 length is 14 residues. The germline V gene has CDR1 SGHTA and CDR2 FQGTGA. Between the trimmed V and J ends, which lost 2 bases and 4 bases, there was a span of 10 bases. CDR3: CASSLFPGADTQYF. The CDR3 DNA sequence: TGTGCCAGCAGCTTATTTCCCGGGGCAGATACGCAGTATTTT.

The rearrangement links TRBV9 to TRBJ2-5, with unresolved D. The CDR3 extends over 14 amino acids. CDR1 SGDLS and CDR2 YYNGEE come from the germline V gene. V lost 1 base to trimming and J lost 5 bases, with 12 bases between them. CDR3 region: CASSVSGVRETQYF. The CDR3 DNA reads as TGTGCCAGCAGCGTATCTGGGGTGCGGGAGACCCAGTACTTC.

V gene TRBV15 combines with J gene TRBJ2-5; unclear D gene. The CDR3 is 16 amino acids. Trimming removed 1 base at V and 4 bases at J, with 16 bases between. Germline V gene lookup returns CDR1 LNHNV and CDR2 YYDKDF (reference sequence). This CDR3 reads CATSRAKGLSIETQYF. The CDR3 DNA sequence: TGTGCCACCAGCAGAGCTAAGGGCCTATCGATAGAGACCCAGTACTTC.

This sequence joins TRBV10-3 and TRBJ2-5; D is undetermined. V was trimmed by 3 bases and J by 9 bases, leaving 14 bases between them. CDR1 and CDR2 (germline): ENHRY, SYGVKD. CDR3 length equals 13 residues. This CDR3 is CAISEVRPGSQYF. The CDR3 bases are TGTGCCATCAGTGAAGTCCGGCCCGGGTCCCAGTACTTC.

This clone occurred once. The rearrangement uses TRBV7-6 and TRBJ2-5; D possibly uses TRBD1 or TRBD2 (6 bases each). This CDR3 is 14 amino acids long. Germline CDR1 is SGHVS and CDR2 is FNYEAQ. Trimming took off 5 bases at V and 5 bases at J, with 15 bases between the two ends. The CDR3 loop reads CASSRSGGQETQYF. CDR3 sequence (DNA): TGTGCCAGCAGCCGTAGTGGGGGGCAGGAGACCCAGTACTTC.

CDR3 bases: TGCGCCAGCAGCGTGACTAGCGGGATTGAGCAGTTCTTC. Protein product: CASSVTSGIEQFF. This chain connects TRBV5-1 to TRBJ2-1; 11 bases fit TRBD2. Germline CDR1 is SGHRS and CDR2 is YFSETQ. The CDR3 totals 13 residues. V gave up 4 bases and J gave up 9 bases; unmatched junction bases: 3.